This is a list of T cell receptor beta chains from one sample in a study of Ad26.COV2.S vaccination and SARS-CoV-2 variants. Sequencing was performed with immunoSEQ multiplex PCR; in TCRdb, only in-frame clones are kept and a portion is missing. The data contain about 410,000 clones, about 92% of them singletons. Specimen: peripheral blood, collected in a trial of Ad26.COV2.S vaccine versus placebo. These receptors came from a person between 18 and 65 years old who received the Ad26.COV2.S COVID-19 vaccine or a placebo. The CDR3 runs from the conserved cysteine through the conserved F or W. Fields, in order: J gene, D gene, V gene, clone size, CDR3 DNA, CDR3 protein. D genes are given only for firm matches. The size of a clone is reported for some rows only, either as once, few or many, or as a class for expanded clones.

TRBJ1-2 - TRBV7-2 - TGTGCCAGCAGCTTAGTCGCTGGGGGGCATACTAACTATGGCTACACCTTC CASSLVAGGHTNYGYTF
TRBJ1-3 - TRBV11-2 - TGTGCCAGCAGCTGGGGCCTCTCTGGAAACACCATATATTTT CASSWGLSGNTIYF
TRBJ2-7 - TRBV7-9 - TGTGCCAGCAGTCAAGGATCTAACTACGAGCAGTACTTC CASSQGSNYEQYF
TRBJ1-4 - TRBV5-1 - TGCGCCAGCAGCGAAAAAGACAGAGCAACTAATGAAAAACTGTTTTTT CASSEKDRATNEKLFF
TRBJ2-5 TRBD2 TRBV5-4 - TGTGCCAGCAGCTCAACTGGGACTAGGCTACAAGAGACCCAGTACTTC CASSSTGTRLQETQYF
TRBJ1-1 TRBD1 TRBV5-1 - TGCGCCAGCAGCTCACCCCAATTACAGGGGAGACGTCACACTGAAGCTTTCTTT CASSSPQLQGRRHTEAFF
TRBJ2-7 - TRBV5-1 - TGCGCCAGTTCCCCGGACAACTACGAGCAGTACTTC CASSPDNYEQYF
TRBJ2-5 TRBD2 TRBV7-8 - TGTGCCAGCAGCACCGGAGCACTAGCGCCGAGGGAGGAGACCCAGTACTTC CASSTGALAPREETQYF
TRBJ1-2 - TRBV5-4 - TGTGCCAGCAGCTTACGGGGCGCGGATGGTGGCTACACCTTC CASSLRGADGGYTF
TRBJ2-7 - TRBV11-3 - TGTGCCAGCAGCCGGCGCGAGTCCTACGAGCAGTACTTC CASSRRESYEQYF
TRBJ1-1 - TRBV18 once TGTGCCAGCTCACCGAGTGGGACTGAAGCTTTCTTT CASSPSGTEAFF
TRBJ2-7 TRBD1 TRBV29-1 - TGCAGCGTTGAGGGGTTAGGGACAGGGAGTTTTTACGAGCAGTACTTC CSVEGLGTGSFYEQYF
TRBJ2-1 - TRBV5-1 - TGCGCCAGCAGCCACCTCTTTGACAATGAGCAGTTCTTC CASSHLFDNEQFF
TRBJ2-3 - TRBV2 - TGTGCCAGCAGCCGGGACCGACCAAGCACAGATACGCAGTATTTT CASSRDRPSTDTQYF
TRBJ1-1 - TRBV30 - TGTGCCTGGAGTGATACAGGACCTGAAGCTTTCTTT CAWSDTGPEAFF
TRBJ1-5 - TRBV27 - TGTGCCAGCAGTCTCAATCAGCCCCAGCATTTT CASSLNQPQHF
TRBJ2-7 TRBD2 TRBV7-6 - TGTGCCAGCAGCTTCCCACGCGGGGGTCAAGCATACGAGCAGTACTTC CASSFPRGGQAYEQYF
TRBJ2-4 - TRBV5-3 few TGTGCCAGAAGCTTCTTACGGCCCAAAAACATTCAGTACTTC CARSFLRPKNIQYF
TRBJ2-1 - TRBV27 - TGTGCCAGCAGTTATTCGGAAGACAATGAGCAGTTCTTC CASSYSEDNEQFF
TRBJ2-7 TRBD1 TRBV29-1 - TGCAGCGGACGACAGGGATCGAACTACGAGCAGTACTTC CSGRQGSNYEQYF
TRBJ2-1 - TRBV6-5 - TGTGCCAGCAGTTATGCTCTCGTCAATGAGCAGTTCTTC CASSYALVNEQFF
TRBJ2-7 TRBD1 TRBV27 - TGTGCCAGCAGTGCCCAACCGGGACAGGGAACCTACGAGCAGTACTTC CASSAQPGQGTYEQYF
TRBJ1-3 TRBD1 TRBV25-1 - TGTGCCAGGGGGACAGGGGTGGTGGCAGGAAACACCATATATTTT CARGTGVVAGNTIYF
TRBJ1-1 - TRBV7-8 - TGTGCCAGCAGCCCAACGCGGTCAGCTGAAGCTTTCTTT CASSPTRSAEAFF
TRBJ2-7 TRBD2 TRBV27 - TGTGCCAGCAGTTTTATCGGACTAGCCCACGAGCAGTACTTC CASSFIGLAHEQYF
TRBJ2-2 - TRBV4-3 - TGCGCCAGCAGCTTAAGGGGACACGCGAACACCGGGGAGCTGTTTTTT CASSLRGHANTGELFF
TRBJ1-4 TRBD1 TRBV19 - TGTGCCAGTCGGGACAGGAGCGCAACTAATGAAAAACTGTTTTTT CASRDRSATNEKLFF
TRBJ1-4 TRBD1 TRBV7-9 - TGTGCCAGCAGCTTGGGGACAGGGGATGAAAAACTGTTTTTT CASSLGTGDEKLFF
TRBJ2-7 - TRBV5-1 - TGCGCCAGCAGCTCCGGGTCACTTTACGAGCAGTACTTC CASSSGSLYEQYF
TRBJ1-4 - TRBV2 - TGTGCCAGCAGTGGCAATTTTGAAAAACTGTTTTTT CASSGNFEKLFF
TRBJ2-3 - TRBV11-2 - TGTGCCAGCAGCCTCTCCCCCCCAGATACGCAGTATTTT CASSLSPPDTQYF
TRBJ2-2 TRBD1 TRBV4-3 - TGCGCCAGCAGCCAAGAGCAGGGACAGGGGGTAGGCACCGGGGAGCTGTTTTTT CASSQEQGQGVGTGELFF
TRBJ1-6 TRBD1 TRBV13 - TGTGCCAGCAGCTTTCAGCCCGACAGGGTGGGAAATTCACCCCTCCACTTT CASSFQPDRVGNSPLHF
TRBJ2-1 TRBD2 TRBV2 - TGTGCCAGCATCCCCCGCGGGGGACCCGGGAATGAGCAGTTCTTC CASIPRGGPGNEQFF
TRBJ2-7 - TRBV6-2/TRBV6-3 few TGTGCCAGCAGTTTCACTTGGGGCAAGACCTACGAGCAGTACTTC CASSFTWGKTYEQYF
TRBJ2-7 - TRBV4-3 - TGCGCCAGCAGCCCAGACAGAACTAGTTTCTTTTACGAGCAGTACTTC CASSPDRTSFFYEQYF
TRBJ2-7 - TRBV5-5 few TGTGCCAGCAGCTTGGAAGCCTACGAGCAGTACTTC CASSLEAYEQYF
TRBJ2-2 - TRBV6-6 - TGTGCCAGCAGGAGGGGGGAGTCCGGGGAGCTGTTTTTT CASRRGESGELFF
TRBJ2-3 TRBD2 TRBV18 - TGTGCCAGCTCACCCCTCCGTACTAGCGGGGTCACAGATACGCAGTATTTT CASSPLRTSGVTDTQYF
TRBJ1-5 TRBD1 TRBV2 - TGTGCCAGCAGGGGAGACAGGGGGTATCAGCCCCAGCATTTT CASRGDRGYQPQHF